This T cell receptor beta chain was profiled in a study of blood T cell repertoires in COVID-19. Looking at the study overall: The study drew acute and convalescent COVID-19 samples from the United States, Italy and Spain. The analysed material was cDNA or gDNA that came from T cells, B-cell-depleted T cells, or PBMCs.

Methods used by the authors: How many nucleated cells were present was estimated from reference gene primer amplification. Using immunoSEQ multiplex PCR, the repertoire was profiled, and TCRdb retains in-frame clones only, with some absent. V, J and clone size were drawn from that table, and D and trimming were deduced from the DNA. Of about 70,000 clones listed, 85% to 90% are singletons. Trimming removed 8 bases from V and 6 bases from J; junction bases left unmatched: 2. Germline-derived CDR1 and CDR2 are SNHLY and FYNNEI. CDR3 size: 12 residues. The sequenced sample was peripheral blood. This chain links TRBV2 with TRBJ1-5; 9 bases map to TRBD1. This clonotype was obtained from a man between 65 and 80 years old with active COVID-19. This CDR3 reads CASRTGVQPQHF. The DNA for the CDR3 is TGTGCCAGCCGGACAGGGGTTCAGCCCCAGCATTTT.